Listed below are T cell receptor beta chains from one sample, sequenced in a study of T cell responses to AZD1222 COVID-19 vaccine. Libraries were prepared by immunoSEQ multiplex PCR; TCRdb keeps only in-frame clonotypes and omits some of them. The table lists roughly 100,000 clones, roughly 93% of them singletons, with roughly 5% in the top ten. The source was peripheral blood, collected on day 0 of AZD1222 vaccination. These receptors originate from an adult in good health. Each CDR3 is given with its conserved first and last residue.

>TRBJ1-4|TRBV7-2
CASKKQGSEKLFF
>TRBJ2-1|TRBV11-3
CASSQPGTSDEQFF
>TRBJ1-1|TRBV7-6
CASSRKEGNTEAFF
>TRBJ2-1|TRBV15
CATSRDQLEQFF
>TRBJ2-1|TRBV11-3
CASSLDSGPVYNEQFF
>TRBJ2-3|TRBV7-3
CASSPTSATDTQYF
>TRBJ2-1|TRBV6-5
CASSYGRTSYNEQFF
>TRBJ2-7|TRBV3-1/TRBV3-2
CASSPSTDEQYF
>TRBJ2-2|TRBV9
CASSVGEGRGGELFF
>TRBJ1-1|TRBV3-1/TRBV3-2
CASTERGRAFF
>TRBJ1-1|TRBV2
CASRRTEGTEAFF
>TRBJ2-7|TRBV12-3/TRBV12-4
CASRLTGHREQYF
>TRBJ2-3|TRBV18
CASSPPGDTQYF
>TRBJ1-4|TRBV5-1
CASSLSGEGEKLFF
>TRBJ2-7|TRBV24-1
CATSDPARTGGSYEQYF
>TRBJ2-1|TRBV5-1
CASSLAGTSQQFF
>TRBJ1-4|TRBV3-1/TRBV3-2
CASSPAGRVRFF
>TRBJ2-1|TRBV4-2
CASSRGLAGSYNEQFF
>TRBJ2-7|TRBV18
CASSPTGYEQYF
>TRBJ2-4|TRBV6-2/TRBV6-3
CASSLAKNIQYF
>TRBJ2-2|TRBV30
CAWGRREQYTGELFF
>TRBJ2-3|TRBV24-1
CATGELANTQYF
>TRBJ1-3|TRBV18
CASSVSSGRSGNTIYF
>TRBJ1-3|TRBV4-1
CASSQGGGRGSGNTIYF
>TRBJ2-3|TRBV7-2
CASSLTLTRKTDTQYF
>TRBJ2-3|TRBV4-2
CASSQGLAGGPDTQYF
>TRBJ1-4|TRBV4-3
CASSQTGGTGGEKLFF
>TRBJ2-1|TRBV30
CAWSRDSQIYNEQFF